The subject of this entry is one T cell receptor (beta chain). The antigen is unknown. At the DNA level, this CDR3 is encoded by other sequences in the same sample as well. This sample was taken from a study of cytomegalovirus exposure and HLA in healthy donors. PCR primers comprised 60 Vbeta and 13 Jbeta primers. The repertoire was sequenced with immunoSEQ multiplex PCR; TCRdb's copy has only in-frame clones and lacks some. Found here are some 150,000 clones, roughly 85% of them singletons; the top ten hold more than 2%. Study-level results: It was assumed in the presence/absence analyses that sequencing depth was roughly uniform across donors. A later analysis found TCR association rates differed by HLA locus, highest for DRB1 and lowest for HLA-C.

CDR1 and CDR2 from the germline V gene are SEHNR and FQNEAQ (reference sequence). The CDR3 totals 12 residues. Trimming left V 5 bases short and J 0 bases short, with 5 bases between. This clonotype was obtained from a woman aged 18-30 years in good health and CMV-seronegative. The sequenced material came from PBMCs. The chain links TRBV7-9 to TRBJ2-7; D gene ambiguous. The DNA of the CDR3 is TGTGCCAGCAGCCCCAGCTCCTACGAGCAGTACTTC. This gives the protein CASSPSSYEQYF.